This T cell receptor beta chain was captured by sequencing in a study of metastatic and nonmetastatic thyroid tumors. Across the study: From malignant and benign thyroid patients, repertoires in blood and in tumor or nodule tissue were compared.

This clone appeared once. Its antigen is unidentified. One end of the junction varies from germline; a read error may be responsible. In the authors' workflow: The study built a papillary thyroid cancer distant-metastasis classifier from CDR3 differences across clinicopathological groups. TCRdb re-clonotyped the PCR reads via MiXCR. TCRdb, not the original authors, processed these V and J calls. This sample carries about 42,000 clones, around 10% of them seen once, and the ten largest clones take 7% to 9.5%. The CDR3 totals 15 residues. The germline gives CDR1 SGHTA, CDR2 FQGTGA. Study-wide points: Benign nodules were reported to have significantly lower TCR beta diversity than malignant thyroid tumors, in blood and tumor.

The entire patient cohort was treatment-naive prior to thyroid surgery. This clonotype was obtained from a male donor with papillary thyroid cancer or a benign thyroid nodule (not recorded which). Some clones in this sample may be carry-over from other donors' samples. Sequencing input: blood. The chain uses TRBV7-3 and TRBJ2-3, with D possibly TRBD2 on 6 matching bases. The CDR3 coding sequence is TGTGCCAGCAGCCTAACTGGCGGGGAGACAGATAGGCAGTATTTT. This codes for CASSLTGGETDRQYF.